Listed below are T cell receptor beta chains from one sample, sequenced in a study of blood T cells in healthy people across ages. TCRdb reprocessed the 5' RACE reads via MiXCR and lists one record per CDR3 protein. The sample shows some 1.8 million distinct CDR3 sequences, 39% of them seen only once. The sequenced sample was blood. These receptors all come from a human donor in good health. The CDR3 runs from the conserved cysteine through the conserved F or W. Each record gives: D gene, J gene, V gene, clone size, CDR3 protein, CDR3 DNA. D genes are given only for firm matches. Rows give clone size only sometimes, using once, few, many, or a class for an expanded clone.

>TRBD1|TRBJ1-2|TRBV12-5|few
CASGKDRGLALPGALAYGYTF
TGTGCTAGTGGTAAAGACAGGGGGCTAGCTTTGCCTGGGGCCTTAGCTTATGGCTACACCTTC
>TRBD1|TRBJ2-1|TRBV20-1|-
CSARRTGGNGQFF
TGCAGTGCCAGAAGGACAGGGGGGAATGGGCAGTTCTTC
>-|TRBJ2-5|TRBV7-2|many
CTTAYKAGETQYF
TGTACCACCGCGTATAAGGCAGGGGAGACCCAGTACTTC
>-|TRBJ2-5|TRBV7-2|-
CASSPATEGAGETQYF
TGTGCCAGCAGCCCGGCTACGGAGGGGGCCGGGGAGACCCAGTACTTC
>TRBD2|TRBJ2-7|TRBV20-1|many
CSARVSSGATLYEQYF
TGCAGTGCTAGAGTGTCTAGCGGGGCCACCCTCTACGAGCAGTACTTC
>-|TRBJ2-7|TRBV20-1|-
CSARVRGDLSSYEQYF
TGCAGTGCTAGAGTGAGGGGGGACCTGAGCTCCTACGAGCAGTACTTC
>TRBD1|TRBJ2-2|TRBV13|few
CASSLSGDRVNTGELFF
TGTGCCAGCAGCCTGTCGGGGGACAGGGTAAACACCGGGGAGCTGTTTTTT
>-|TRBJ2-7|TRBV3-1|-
CASSQVSSRYEQYF
TGTGCCAGCAGCCAAGTAAGCTCCCGTTACGAGCAGTACTTC
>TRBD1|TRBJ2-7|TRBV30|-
CAWSRGGDEQYF
TGTGCCTGGTCAAGAGGGGGCGACGAGCAGTACTTC
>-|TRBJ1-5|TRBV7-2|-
CASSVYSGQPQHF
TGTGCCAGCAGCGTGTATTCCGGTCAGCCCCAGCATTTT
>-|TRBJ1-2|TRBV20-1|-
CSARVSSGGYGYTF
TGCAGTGCCAGAGTTTCATCAGGAGGCTATGGCTACACCTTC
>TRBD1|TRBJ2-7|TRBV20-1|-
CSARVLDRLNEQYF
TGCAGTGCTAGAGTTCTGGACAGGCTGAACGAGCAGTACTTC
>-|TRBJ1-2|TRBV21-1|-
CASTPQEGAHNYGYTF
TGTGCCAGCACCCCTCAGGAGGGGGCGCACAATTATGGCTACACCTTC
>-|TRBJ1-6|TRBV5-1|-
CASSEGGNSPLHF
TGCGCCAGCAGCGAGGGGGGCAATTCACCCCTCCACTTT
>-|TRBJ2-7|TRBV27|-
CASSLSGVGQVYEQYF
TGTGCCAGCAGTTTAAGTGGTGTTGGGCAGGTCTACGAGCAGTACTTC
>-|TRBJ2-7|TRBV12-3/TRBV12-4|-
CASSFWSGSYEQYF
TGTGCCAGCAGTTTCTGGTCCGGCTCCTACGAGCAGTACTTC
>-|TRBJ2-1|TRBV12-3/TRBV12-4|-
CASSLGPRLESNEQFF
TGTGCCAGCAGTTTAGGGCCAAGACTAGAGAGCAATGAGCAGTTCTTC
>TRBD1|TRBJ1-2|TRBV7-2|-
CASSSPGQSKINYGYTF
TGTGCCAGCAGCTCTCCGGGACAGAGCAAGATCAACTATGGCTACACCTTC
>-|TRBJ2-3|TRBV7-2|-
CASSPQLGARTDTQYF
TGTGCCAGCAGCCCCCAGCTGGGGGCTAGGACAGATACGCAGTATTTT
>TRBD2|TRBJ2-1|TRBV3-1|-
CASSRGGTNNEQFF
TGTGCCAGCAGCCGCGGGGGGACCAACAATGAGCAGTTCTTC
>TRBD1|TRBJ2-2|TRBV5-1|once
CASSWGTGSTGELFF
TGCGCCAGCAGCTGGGGGACAGGGAGCACCGGGGAGCTGTTTTTT
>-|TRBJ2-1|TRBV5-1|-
CASSLNNGEQFF
TGCGCCAGCAGCCTGAATAATGGTGAGCAGTTCTTC
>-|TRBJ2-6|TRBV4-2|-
CASSLRGLAASSGANVLTF
TGTGCCAGCAGCCTCCGGGGGCTGGCGGCTAGCTCTGGGGCCAATGTCCTGACTTTC
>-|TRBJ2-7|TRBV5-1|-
CASSLAGQTSHEQYF
TGCGCCAGCAGTTTGGCGGGACAGACTTCTCACGAGCAGTACTTC
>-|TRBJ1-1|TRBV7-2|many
CASSLLGRTEAFF
TGTGCCAGCAGCTTACTTGGACGGACTGAAGCTTTCTTT
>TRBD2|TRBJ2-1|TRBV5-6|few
CASSFPAGGRNEQFF
TGTGCCAGCAGCTTTCCTGCGGGGGGGAGAAATGAGCAGTTCTTC
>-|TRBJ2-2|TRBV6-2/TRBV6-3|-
CASSYLHTGTGELFF
TGTGCCAGCAGTTACTTACATACAGGGACCGGGGAGCTGTTTTTT
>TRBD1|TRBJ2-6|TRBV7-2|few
CASSPNGQGHFSGANVLTF
TGTGCCAGCAGCCCAAACGGACAGGGCCACTTCTCTGGGGCCAACGTCCTGACTTTC
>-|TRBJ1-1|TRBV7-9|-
CASTHKGQPEAFF
TGTGCCAGCACCCACAAGGGACAACCCGAAGCTTTCTTT
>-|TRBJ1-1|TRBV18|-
CASSPPTDTEAFF
TGTGCCAGCTCACCACCGACGGACACTGAAGCTTTCTTT
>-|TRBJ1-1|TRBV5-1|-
CASSDEGGEAFF
TGCGCCAGCAGCGATGAGGGGGGTGAAGCTTTCTTT
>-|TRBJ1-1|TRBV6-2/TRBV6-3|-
CASSPLAGGYTEAFF
TGTGCCAGCAGTCCCCTGGCCGGGGGGTACACTGAAGCTTTCTTT
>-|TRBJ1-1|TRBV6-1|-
CASKRQTNTEAFF
TGTGCCAGCAAACGACAGACGAACACTGAAGCTTTCTTT
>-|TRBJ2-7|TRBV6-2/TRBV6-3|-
CASNGAPYEQYF
TGTGCCAGCAACGGTGCCCCCTACGAGCAGTACTTC
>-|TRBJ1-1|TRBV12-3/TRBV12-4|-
CASSPGGGATFRQAFF
TGTGCCAGCAGCCCTGGGGGGGGCGCCACGTTTAGGCAAGCTTTCTTT
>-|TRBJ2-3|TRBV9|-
CASSVGQDGSTDTQYF
TGTGCCAGCAGCGTAGGACAGGACGGAAGCACAGATACGCAGTATTTT
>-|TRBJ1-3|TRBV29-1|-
CSVGDDSGNTIYF
TGCAGCGTTGGAGACGACTCTGGAAACACCATATATTTT
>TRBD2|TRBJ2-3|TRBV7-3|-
CVSSLLSGGLADTQYF
TGTGTCAGCAGCCTCCTGTCGGGGGGGCTCGCAGATACGCAGTATTTT
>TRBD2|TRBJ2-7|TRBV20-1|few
CSASQASGGPSLSEQYF
TGCAGTGCTAGCCAGGCTAGCGGGGGGCCATCCCTCTCCGAGCAGTACTTC
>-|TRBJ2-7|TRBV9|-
CASSVGRSAYEQYF
TGTGCCAGCAGCGTGGGGCGGAGCGCGTACGAGCAGTACTTC
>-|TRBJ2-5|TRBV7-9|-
CASSFGQAAQETQYF
TGTGCCAGCAGCTTTGGGCAAGCAGCACAAGAGACCCAGTACTTC